A single sample is the source of the 27 T cell receptor beta chains below, sequenced in a study of T-cell reconstitution after alpha-beta-depleted transplantation in children. The authors prepared the TCRbeta library with unique molecular identifiers. TCRdb itself ran the PCR reads through MiXCR, one entry per CDR3 protein. The sample lists 450,000 to 600,000 distinct CDR3 sequences; approximately 30% were seen once. The material was PBMCs from the stem cell graft donor, obtained from the stem cell graft. Receptors were obtained from a human donor who donated a stem cell graft to a child with aplastic anemia.

This chain links TRBV5-6 with TRBJ1-1; D not certain. CDR3 length: 14 amino acids. Germline V gene lookup returns CDR1 SGHDT and CDR2 YYEEEE. The ends were cut back, 0 bases at V and 3 bases at J, with 9 bases in the middle. The CDR3 sequence: CASSLDLSHTEAFF. The CDR3, as DNA: TGTGCCAGCAGCTTGGATCTTAGCCACACTGAAGCTTTCTTT.

There are many counts of this clonotype. The V call is TRBV20-1, the J call TRBJ2-1, with 7 bases lining up with TRBD1. The CDR3 runs to 15 residues. Germline V gene data show CDR1 as DFQATT and CDR2 as SNEGSKA (reference sequence). The V and J ends lost 0 bases and 1 base, in that order; junction bases with no gene match: 3. This CDR3 is CSARDYRGSYNEQFF. In DNA, the CDR3 is TGCAGTGCTAGAGATTACAGGGGATCCTACAATGAGCAGTTCTTC.

The V and J genes are TRBV5-1 and TRBJ2-2; D possibly corresponds to TRBD2 (5 bases). This CDR3 is built from 13 residues. The V end lost 6 bases, the J end lost 5 bases, and 11 bases lay between the germline ends. Germline loops: CDR1 SGHRS, CDR2 YFSETQ. CDR3 region: CASTRGVTGELFF. The CDR3 DNA follows: TGCGCCAGCACCCGGGGAGTAACCGGGGAGCTGTTTTTT.

The J gene is TRBJ1-5, the V gene TRBV30; D unresolved. With 0 bases removed from V and 3 bases from J, the gap between germline ends came to 9 bases. This CDR3 has 14 residues. The germline V gene has CDR1 GTSNPN and CDR2 SVGIG (reference sequence). The CDR3 sequence is CAWSVRRSNQPQHF. The CDR3 DNA reads as TGTGCCTGGAGTGTACGCAGGTCCAATCAGCCCCAGCATTTT.

The chain uses TRBV5-6 and TRBJ1-1, with TRBD1 identical over 9 bases. This CDR3 region has 15 residues. V trimming: 4 bases; J trimming: 4 bases; junction bases outside the gene matches: 8. Per the germline V gene, CDR1 is SGHDT and CDR2 is YYEEEE. CDR3 DNA: TGTGCCAGCAGCAGTGGACAGGGGTCGCGCACTGAAGCTTTCTTT. Amino acid sequence: CASSSGQGSRTEAFF.

This chain connects TRBV6-2 or TRBV6-3 to TRBJ2-1, with a possible D match to TRBD2 (6 bases). V lost 6 bases and J lost 6, with 15 bases in between. CDR1 is MNHEY and CDR2 is SVGEGT in the germline V gene. CDR3 length equals 14 residues. CDR3 residues: CASSPPGDFNEQFF. CDR3 DNA: TGTGCCAGCAGCCCGCCGGGAGACTTCAATGAGCAGTTCTTC.

This chain uses TRBV9 with TRBJ2-1; D remains unclear. Germline CDR1 is SGDLS and CDR2 is YYNGEE. Trimming cost V 0 bases and J 0 bases, with 10 bases left between them. CDR3 length: 16 residues. This CDR3 reads CASSVGAQSSYNEQFF. The DNA for the CDR3 is TGTGCCAGCAGCGTAGGGGCACAGAGCTCCTACAATGAGCAGTTCTTC.

J is TRBJ1-2 and V is TRBV9, with D possibly TRBD1 on 6 matching bases. Trimming removed 3 bases at V and 4 bases at J, with 13 bases between. Germline CDR1 reads SGDLS; CDR2 reads YYNGEE. The CDR3 sequence is 14 residues long. CDR3 nucleotides: TGTGCCAGCAGCGCCCCGGGACATAGCTATGGCTACACCTTC. Translated: CASSAPGHSYGYTF.

This clonotype was observed a few times. The chain carries TRBV20-1 and TRBJ1-5; 8 bases map to TRBD1. CDR1 and CDR2 (germline): DFQATT, SNEGSKA (reference sequence). The CDR3 has 14 amino acids. J was trimmed by 3 bases and V by 6 bases; bases with no gene match: 7. DNA for the CDR3: TGCAGTGCGGGCAGACAGGGGAACAATCAGCCCCAGCATTTT. Amino acids: CSAGRQGNNQPQHF.

The chain is built from TRBV15 and TRBJ2-2, with 14 bases identical to TRBD2. The ends lost 6 bases at V and 4 bases at J; junction bases unmatched: 1. The germline V gene has CDR1 LNHNV and CDR2 YYDKDF (reference sequence). CDR3 length equals 15 residues. DNA of the CDR3: TGTGCCACCAGGGGACTAGCGGGAGCCACCGGGGAGCTGTTTTTT. Translation gives CATRGLAGATGELFF.

The J gene is TRBJ2-7, the V gene TRBV7-2; no reliable D call. This CDR3 is built from 14 residues. The V end was cut by 4 bases, the J end by 3 bases, with 13 bases between. Looked up from germline, CDR1 is SGHTA and CDR2 is FQGNSA. DNA for the CDR3: TGTGCCAGCAGCTACGGTGGCGAGAGCTACGAGCAGTACGTC. As protein: CASSYGGESYEQYV.

The V and J genes are TRBV29-1 and TRBJ2-1; 13 bases map to TRBD2. CDR1 SQVTM and CDR2 ANQGSEA come from the germline V gene. V lost 0 bases, J lost 7 bases, and 0 bases stayed unmatched. This CDR3 spans 14 amino acids. In DNA, the CDR3 is TGCAGCGTTGAAGAACTAGCGGGAGGGAATGAGCAGTTCTTC. Residues: CSVEELAGGNEQFF.

The V and J genes are TRBV12-3 or TRBV12-4 and TRBJ2-1; 10 bases map to TRBD2. The CDR3 length is 15 residues. Unmatched junction bases numbered 4, after V lost 2 bases and J lost 6 bases. CDR3 residues: CASSLYRTSGNEQFF. CDR3 DNA: TGTGCCAGCAGTTTATATCGGACTAGCGGCAATGAGCAGTTCTTC.

This clonotype has just a few counts. V is TRBV5-1 and J is TRBJ1-2; no clear D gene. Germline loops: CDR1 SGHRS, CDR2 YFSETQ. V gave up 0 bases and J gave up 0 bases, with 27 bases separating them. This CDR3 contains 21 residues. The CDR3 region has the DNA TGCGCCAGCAGCTTGGATGGGCGTATAACAGCGGAAGTCACCTCTAACTATGGCTACACCTTC. Its translation is CASSLDGRITAEVTSNYGYTF.

This chain links TRBV5-6 with TRBJ2-5, with 10 bases lining up with TRBD2. The V gene end was trimmed by 6 bases and the J gene end by 2 bases; junction bases not matched to a gene: 10. The CDR3 has 16 residues. CDR1 and CDR2 from the germline V gene are SGHDT and YYEEEE. In DNA, the CDR3 is TGTGCCAGCACAAGCGGGAGGGCCTCGGGGCAAGAGACCCAGTACTTC. Translating it yields CASTSGRASGQETQYF.

The chain combines TRBV29-1 with TRBJ1-2; 8 bases align to TRBD1. Germline V gene sequence: CDR1 SQVTM, CDR2 ANQGSEA. The J segment lost 7 bases and the V segment lost 3 bases, leaving 10 bases of the junction unmatched. CDR3 length: 14 amino acids. DNA of the CDR3: TGCAGCGTTGAGCCACCGGGACAGGCTGCTGGCTACACCTTC. Translation gives CSVEPPGQAAGYTF.

This sequence joins TRBV5-1 and TRBJ2-5, with D tentatively TRBD1 or TRBD2 (5 bases each). Per the germline V gene, CDR1 is SGHRS and CDR2 is YFSETQ. The ends were cut back, 3 bases at V and 3 bases at J, with 12 bases in the middle. This CDR3 has 14 amino acids. The CDR3 nucleotides read TGCGCCAGCAGCTATCCGGGACGGGAAGAGACCCAGTACTTC. Amino acid sequence: CASSYPGREETQYF.

There are a few counts of this clonotype. The chain couples TRBV6-2 or TRBV6-3 to TRBJ2-2, with D uncertain. Trimming took 0 bases from V and 1 from J, leaving 6 bases between them. CDR1 is MNHEY and CDR2 is SVGEGT in the germline V gene. The CDR3 extends over 15 amino acids. In DNA, the CDR3 is TGTGCCAGCAGTTACTCGTCCGAGAACACCGGGGAGCTGTTTTTT. It yields the protein CASSYSSENTGELFF.

This clonotype has just a few counts. The chain carries TRBV30 and TRBJ2-3; 7 bases are shared with TRBD1. Germline V gives CDR1 GTSNPN, CDR2 SVGIG (reference sequence). The V gene end was trimmed by 0 bases and the J gene end by 2 bases; junction bases not matched to a gene: 2. This CDR3 comprises 14 residues. CDR3: CAWSVGGITDTQYF. For the CDR3, the DNA is TGTGCCTGGAGTGTAGGGGGCATCACAGATACGCAGTATTTT.

This clonotype came up a few times. The chain carries TRBV20-1 and TRBJ1-1; D ambiguous. The CDR3 runs 13 residues. Trimming took off 3 bases at V and 2 bases at J, with 10 bases between the two ends. Germline loops: CDR1 DFQATT, CDR2 SNEGSKA (reference sequence). CDR3 DNA sequence: TGCAGTGCTAGCCGAAGCACAAACACTGAAGCTTTCTTT. Protein product: CSASRSTNTEAFF.

V gene TRBV4-1 combines with J gene TRBJ2-5, with 12 bases identical to TRBD2. The V and J ends lost 3 bases and 5 bases, in that order; junction bases with no gene match: 10. This CDR3 has 17 residues. Germline lookup yields CDR1 MGHRA and CDR2 YSYEKL. The CDR3 region is CASSQGRLAGVEETQYF. The CDR3 DNA reads as TGCGCCAGCAGCCAGGGGAGACTAGCGGGAGTAGAGGAGACCCAGTACTTC.

This clonotype has only a few counts. The chain is built from TRBV9 and TRBJ1-1; D may be TRBD1 (5 bases). CDR3 length equals 16 residues. Trimming shortened V by 0 bases and J by 1 base, and 13 bases separated the two germline ends. From germline, CDR1 is SGDLS and CDR2 YYNGEE. The CDR3 is CASSVGRDSPNTEAFF. CDR3 bases: TGTGCCAGCAGCGTAGGAAGGGACTCACCGAACACTGAAGCTTTCTTT. Based on the CDR3 plus reference TRBV9 and TRBJ1-1, the full variable domain is DSGVTQTPKHLITATGQRVTLRCSPRSGDLSVYWYQQSLDQGLQFLIQYYNGEERAKGNILERFSAQQFPDLHSELNLSSLELGDSALYFCASSVGRDSPNTEAFFGQGTRLTVV.

The table lists this clonotype with a few counts. This chain uses TRBV29-1 with TRBJ1-2, with 7 bases aligning to TRBD1. V gave up 0 bases and J gave up 4 bases; unmatched junction bases: 8. The germline V gene encodes CDR1 SQVTM and CDR2 ANQGSEA. This CDR3 contains 15 residues. In nucleotides, the CDR3 is TGCAGCGTTGAAGATAGTAGGGGGCTGGGCTATGGCTACACCTTC. This codes for CSVEDSRGLGYGYTF.

The gene calls are TRBV9 and TRBJ2-2; D assignment may be TRBD1 or TRBD2 (5 bases each). Germline assignment: CDR1 SGDLS and CDR2 YYNGEE. The CDR3 is made up of 17 amino acids. Trimming removed 4 bases from V and 5 bases from J, with 21 bases in between. CDR3 residues: CASSPGTGRPGTGELFF. In DNA form, the CDR3 reads TGTGCCAGCAGCCCGGGGACGGGCCGGCCGGGAACCGGGGAGCTGTTTTTT.

The rearrangement links TRBV5-6 to TRBJ2-7; D is possibly TRBD1 (5 bases). Germline values: CDR1 SGHDT, CDR2 YYEEEE. The V and J ends lost 4 bases and 4 bases respectively, with 15 bases between them. The CDR3 covers 14 residues. The CDR3: CASSPRVGEYEQYF. As DNA, the CDR3 is TGTGCCAGCAGCCCCCGAGTAGGGGAATACGAGCAGTACTTC. Variable domain in full (rest from reference TRBV5-6 and TRBJ2-7): DAGVTQSPTHLIKTRGQQVTLRCSPKSGHDTVSWYQQALGQGPQFIFQYYEEEERQRGNFPDRFSGHQFPNYSSELNVNALLLGDSALYLCASSPRVGEYEQYFGPGTRLTVT.

V gene TRBV7-2 combines with J gene TRBJ2-7; 10 bases line up with TRBD2. J gave up 2 bases and V 1 base, and 5 bases lay outside the gene matches. CDR1 and CDR2 from the germline V gene are SGHTA and FQGNSA. The CDR3 has 16 residues. CDR3 DNA sequence: TGTGCCAGCAGCTTAGTTTCGAGCGGGAGGGCCTACGAGCAGTACTTC. Protein sequence: CASSLVSSGRAYEQYF.

V usage is TRBV6-1 and J usage is TRBJ1-4; weak D call: TRBD1 (5 bases). This CDR3 has 14 amino acids. Trimming took off 7 bases at V and 1 base at J, with 10 bases between the two ends. Per the germline V gene, CDR1 is MNHNS and CDR2 is SASEGT. DNA of the CDR3: TGTGCCAGCACCAGGAGGGGAACTAATGAAAAACTGTTTTTT. This encodes CASTRRGTNEKLFF.